The 22 T cell receptor beta chains presented below share a single source sample, sequenced in a study of shared clonotypes between healthy human individuals. Profiled with immunoSEQ multiplex PCR; TCRdb holds only in-frame clones, not every one. The sample lists over a million clones; approximately 78% were seen once. Specimen: memory CD4+ T cells from PBMCs. The subset here: CD45RA-negative fraction. The receptor set was obtained from a man younger than 30 in good health. Some clones in this sample may be carry-over from other donors' samples.

A few counts support this clone. The chain recombines TRBV7-2 with TRBJ2-1, with 8 bases fitting TRBD2. The CDR3 has 16 residues. CDR1 SGHTA and CDR2 FQGNSA come from the germline V gene. V was clipped by 3 bases and J by 0 bases; unmatched bases: 4. CDR3 DNA sequence: TGTGCCAGCAGCTTGTGGAGCGGGAGCTCCTACAATGAGCAGTTCTTC. It is translated as CASSLWSGSSYNEQFF.

This chain uses TRBV6-1 with TRBJ2-1, with 12 positions matching TRBD2. The CDR3 totals 15 residues. CDR1 and CDR2 (germline): MNHNS, SASEGT. The junction had 7 bases not matched to a gene; V was cut back by 7 bases and J by 6 bases. CDR3 DNA: TGTGCCAGCATGCCCCAGGGACTAGCGGGCAATGAGCAGTTCTTC. Amino acid sequence: CASMPQGLAGNEQFF.

This clone was recorded only once. Other DNA variants within this sample encode the same CDR3. The gene calls are TRBV6-5 and TRBJ2-7; D is unclear. Trimming removed 0 bases at V and 0 bases at J, with 3 bases between. In germline, CDR1 is MNHEY, CDR2 SVGAGI. This CDR3 contains 13 residues. The CDR3 spells CASSYSGSYEQYF. CDR3 coding DNA: TGTGCCAGCAGTTACTCCGGCTCCTACGAGCAGTACTTC.

This chain joins TRBV7-9 and TRBJ2-6; perhaps TRBD2 as D (5 bases). The CDR3 runs 17 residues. In germline, CDR1 is SEHNR, CDR2 FQNEAQ (reference sequence). The V gene lost 5 bases and the J gene lost 5 bases, with 19 bases spanning the gap. Written as DNA, the CDR3 is TGTGCCAGCAGCCTACTGACGGACTGGGGATGGGCCAACGTCCTGACTTTC. It codes for CASSLLTDWGWANVLTF.

A single count supports this clone. V gene TRBV7-9 combines with J gene TRBJ1-1, with 8 bases identical to TRBD1. Germline CDR1 is SEHNR and CDR2 is FQNEAQ (reference sequence). The ends lost 5 bases at V and 1 base at J; junction bases unmatched: 3. The CDR3 loop spans 14 amino acids. Written as DNA, the CDR3 is TGTGCCAGCAGCCCCGACAGGGGGAACACTGAAGCTTTCTTT. Its translation is CASSPDRGNTEAFF.

The chain joins TRBV7-3 to TRBJ2-3, with 10 nucleotides matching TRBD1. The CDR3 length is 14 residues. After removal of 5 bases from V and 7 bases from J, the junction contained 6 bases not matched to a gene. The V gene's germline CDR1 is SGHTA and CDR2 FQGTGA. The CDR3 DNA sequence: TGTGCCAGCAGCCTAGGGACAGGGGCAAATACGCAGTATTTT. It yields the protein CASSLGTGANTQYF.

This sequence joins TRBV5-1 and TRBJ2-5; no clear D. CDR1 is SGHRS, CDR2 YFSETQ, per germline. V dropped 4 bases and J dropped 5 bases, with 15 bases sitting between them. This CDR3 comprises 14 residues. The CDR3, as DNA: TGCGCCAGCAGCCGGCAGGTGATCGGGGAGACCCAGTACTTC. Its protein product is CASSRQVIGETQYF.

J is TRBJ2-2 and V is TRBV28; TRBD1 matches at 10 bases. Losses at the gene ends were 5 bases for V and 3 bases for J; bases not matched to a gene: 6. CDR1 and CDR2 from the germline V gene are MDHEN and SYDVKM. This CDR3 has 16 residues. CDR3 in amino acids: CASSVLGQGYTGELFF. CDR3 coding DNA: TGTGCCAGCAGTGTCCTGGGACAGGGGTACACCGGGGAGCTGTTTTTT. The variable domain in full, with the rest retrieved from reference TRBV28 and TRBJ2-2, is DVKVTQSSRYLVKRTGEKVFLECVQDMDHENMFWYRQDPGLGLRLIYFSYDVKMKEKGDIPEGYSVSREKKERFSLILESASTNQTSMYLCASSVLGQGYTGELFFGEGSRLTVL.

V gene TRBV18 combines with J gene TRBJ2-1; TRBD1 agrees at 7 bases. V shed 8 bases and J 0 bases; nucleotides not matched to a gene: 4. Germline V gene data show CDR1 as KGHSH and CDR2 as LQKENI. The CDR3 contains 14 residues. The CDR3 region has the DNA TGTGCCAGCAAGACAGGGCGCTCCTACAATGAGCAGTTCTTC. Its protein product is CASKTGRSYNEQFF.

This clone was observed a single time. The genes are TRBV25-1 and TRBJ2-7; tentative D call: TRBD1 (5 bases). Germline V lookup: CDR1 MGHDK, CDR2 SYGVNS. Trimming removed 7 bases from V and 0 bases from J, with 10 bases in between. This CDR3 has 13 amino acids. The CDR3 nucleotides are TGTGCCAGCAAGAGGACAAACTCCTACGAGCAGTACTTC. Its translation is CASKRTNSYEQYF.

The rearrangement uses TRBV6-6 and TRBJ2-7, with D perhaps TRBD1 (6 bases). Germline lookup yields CDR1 MNHNY and CDR2 SVGAGI (reference sequence). The CDR3 consists of 13 residues. Trimming took 8 bases from V and 0 from J, leaving 11 bases between them. The CDR3 sequence: CASRQASSYEQYF. CDR3 coding DNA: TGTGCCAGCCGACAGGCGAGCTCCTACGAGCAGTACTTC.

The V and J genes are TRBV5-1 and TRBJ2-7; D might be TRBD2 (6 bases). Germline values: CDR1 SGHRS, CDR2 YFSETQ. V was cut by 0 bases and J by 5 bases, with 18 bases left in between. This CDR3 spans 16 amino acids. CDR3: CASSLEGRDIFHEQYF. The CDR3 DNA follows: TGCGCCAGCAGCTTGGAAGGGCGGGATATCTTTCACGAGCAGTACTTC.

This clone was recorded a few times. The rearrangement links TRBV5-1 to TRBJ2-1; 11 bases are shared with TRBD2. The V segment lost 0 bases and the J segment 6 bases; nucleotides outside the gene matches: 5. This CDR3 has 16 amino acids. Germline loops: CDR1 SGHRS, CDR2 YFSETQ. CDR3 bases: TGCGCCAGCAGCTTGGTGGTAGCGGGAGGGCCCAATGAGCAGTTCTTC. This translates into CASSLVVAGGPNEQFF. The whole variable domain, remainder taken from reference TRBV5-1 and TRBJ2-1, is KAGVTQTPRYLIKTRGQQVTLSCSPISGHRSVSWYQQTPGQGLQFLFEYFSETQRNKGNFPGRFSGRQFSNSRSEMNVSTLELGDSALYLCASSLVVAGGPNEQFFGPGTRLTVL.

J is TRBJ2-1 and V is TRBV6-5; TRBD2 matches 11 bases. CDR3 size: 13 residues. The trim removed 6 bases at V and 6 bases at J, leaving 1 base unmatched. Germline assignment: CDR1 MNHEY and CDR2 SVGAGI. The CDR3 DNA is TGTGCCAGCAGGCTAGCGGGAGGCAATGAGCAGTTCTTC. Encoded protein: CASRLAGGNEQFF.

In regard to this clone: A much larger clone differs by one base, so this may be a read error. The sample contains more than one DNA sequence encoding this CDR3. CDR3 amino acids: CASSPTVNTEAFF. CDR3 DNA: TGTGCCAGCAGCCCGACAGTGAACACTGAAGCTTTCTTT. This chain uses TRBV11-2 with TRBJ1-1; D is perhaps TRBD1 (5 bases). Germline V gene sequence: CDR1 SGHAT, CDR2 FQNNGV. CDR3 size: 13 residues. V was clipped by 5 bases and J by 0 bases, with 7 bases between them.

The gene calls are TRBV6-6 and TRBJ2-3; 7 bases match TRBD2. The J segment lost 4 bases and the V segment lost 0 bases, leaving 4 bases of the junction unmatched. The CDR3 runs 15 residues. Germline loops: CDR1 MNHNY, CDR2 SVGAGI (reference sequence). The CDR3, as DNA: TGTGCCAGCAGTTACTCCGTGGGAGGGCCAGATACGCAGTATTTT. It specifies CASSYSVGGPDTQYF.

The rearrangement links TRBV5-1 to TRBJ2-7; 9 nucleotides match TRBD1. Germline V gene lookup returns CDR1 SGHRS and CDR2 YFSETQ. The CDR3 has 15 amino acids. Losses at the gene ends were 3 bases for V and 1 base for J; bases not matched to a gene: 5. CDR3 loop: CASSSGTGRSYEQYF. CDR3 DNA: TGCGCCAGCAGCTCCGGGACAGGGCGATCCTACGAGCAGTACTTC.

The V and J genes are TRBV7-7 and TRBJ2-1; D not resolved. The V end was cut by 1 base, the J end by 6 bases, with 7 bases between. The CDR3 totals 13 residues. CDR1 and CDR2 from the germline V gene are SSHAT and FNYEAQ (reference sequence). CDR3 loop: CASSLEAANEQFF. CDR3 nucleotides: TGTGCCAGCAGCTTAGAGGCCGCCAATGAGCAGTTCTTC.

This chain uses TRBV28 with TRBJ1-1; tentatively, D is TRBD1 (5 bases). The CDR3 is 18 residues long. Germline V gene sequence: CDR1 MDHEN, CDR2 SYDVKM. Trimming stripped 6 bases from V and 3 bases from J, with 26 bases between. The CDR3 DNA reads TGTGCCAGCAGCTCACAAGGGGTTTGGGGCCGGAGGGACACTGAAGCTTTCTTT. It specifies CASSSQGVWGRRDTEAFF.

This clone was counted between two and nine times. This chain uses TRBV30 with TRBJ1-2; the match to TRBD1 covers 7 bases. The CDR3 is 13 amino acids. Germline loops: CDR1 GTSNPN, CDR2 SVGIG (reference sequence). Losses at the gene ends were 5 bases for V and 8 bases for J; bases not matched to a gene: 11. As DNA, the CDR3 is TGTGCCTGGGGGGGACAGTCCTGGAGGGGCTACACCTTC. Translating gives CAWGGQSWRGYTF.

This clone was picked up many times. The chain employs TRBV2 and TRBJ2-5; D assignment may be TRBD1 or TRBD2 (6 bases each). V was trimmed by 5 bases and J by 4 bases, leaving 14 bases between them. Germline CDR1 SNHLY, CDR2 FYNNEI. CDR3 length equals 14 residues. DNA of the CDR3: TGTGCCAGCAGTTCCCAGGGGCGGGGAGAGACCCAGTACTTC. Its protein is CASSSQGRGETQYF.

The chain employs TRBV9 and TRBJ2-5, with D unresolved. Per the germline V gene, CDR1 is SGDLS and CDR2 is YYNGEE. The CDR3 has 13 residues. Trimming shortened V by 4 bases and J by 2 bases, and 9 bases separated the two germline ends. This CDR3 is CASSLTDQETQYF. CDR3 sequence (DNA): TGTGCCAGCAGCCTTACGGATCAAGAGACCCAGTACTTC.